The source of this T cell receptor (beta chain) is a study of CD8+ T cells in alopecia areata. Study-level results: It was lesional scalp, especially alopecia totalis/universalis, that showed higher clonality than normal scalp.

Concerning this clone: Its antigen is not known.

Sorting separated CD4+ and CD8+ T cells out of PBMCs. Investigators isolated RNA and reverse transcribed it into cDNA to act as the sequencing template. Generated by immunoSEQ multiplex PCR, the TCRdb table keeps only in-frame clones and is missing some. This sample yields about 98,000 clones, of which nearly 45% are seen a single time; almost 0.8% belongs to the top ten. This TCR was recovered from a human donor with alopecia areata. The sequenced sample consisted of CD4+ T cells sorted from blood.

In DNA form, the CDR3 reads TGCAGCGTTGAAATCGCGGGGGGGACCGATACGCAGTATTTT. This codes for CSVEIAGGTDTQYF. V usage is TRBV29-1 and J usage is TRBJ2-3; 9 bases map to TRBD2. After removal of 2 bases from V and 6 bases from J, the junction contained 6 bases not matched to a gene. The CDR3 sequence is 14 residues long. Looked up from germline, CDR1 is SQVTM and CDR2 is ANQGSEA.